This T cell receptor beta chain was observed in a study of T cell changes during pregnancy in multiple sclerosis. The CDR3 extends over 14 amino acids. The V gene's germline CDR1 is MNHEY and CDR2 SMNVEV (reference sequence). Trimming shortened V by 5 bases and J by 4 bases, and 14 bases separated the two germline ends. This clone was recorded once. Profiled with immunoSEQ multiplex PCR; TCRdb holds only in-frame clones, not every one. The repertoire holds tens of thousands of clones, with 80% to 95% as singletons. The TCR comes from a female donor with multiple sclerosis, enrolled in a pregnancy study. This chain uses TRBV27 with TRBJ1-2; the D gene is possibly TRBD1 (5 bases). The source material was peripheral blood, sampled in the first trimester of pregnancy. The CDR3 is CASSTGHSLYGYTF. For the CDR3, the DNA is TGTGCCAGCAGTACAGGTCATTCGCTCTATGGCTACACCTTC.